This T cell receptor (beta chain) was sequenced during a study of blood T cell repertoires in COVID-19. Germline V gene sequence: CDR1 LNHNV, CDR2 YYDKDF (reference sequence). The germline V and J ends were trimmed by 3 bases and 11 bases, with 22 bases remaining between them. The length of the CDR3 is 15 residues. Assay used: immunoSEQ multiplex PCR; TCRdb lists only in-frame clones, some missing. The sample gives some 250,000 clones, 81% of which show up once; just under 3% is in the top ten. The sequencing sample was made of peripheral blood. V and J are TRBV15 and TRBJ1-2; the D is unclear. The sequence derives from an older woman with active or convalescent COVID-19. The DNA of the CDR3 is TGTGCCACCAGCAGTGGTCGGAACAGCCTCCTTGGGTACACCTTC. As protein: CATSSGRNSLLGYTF.